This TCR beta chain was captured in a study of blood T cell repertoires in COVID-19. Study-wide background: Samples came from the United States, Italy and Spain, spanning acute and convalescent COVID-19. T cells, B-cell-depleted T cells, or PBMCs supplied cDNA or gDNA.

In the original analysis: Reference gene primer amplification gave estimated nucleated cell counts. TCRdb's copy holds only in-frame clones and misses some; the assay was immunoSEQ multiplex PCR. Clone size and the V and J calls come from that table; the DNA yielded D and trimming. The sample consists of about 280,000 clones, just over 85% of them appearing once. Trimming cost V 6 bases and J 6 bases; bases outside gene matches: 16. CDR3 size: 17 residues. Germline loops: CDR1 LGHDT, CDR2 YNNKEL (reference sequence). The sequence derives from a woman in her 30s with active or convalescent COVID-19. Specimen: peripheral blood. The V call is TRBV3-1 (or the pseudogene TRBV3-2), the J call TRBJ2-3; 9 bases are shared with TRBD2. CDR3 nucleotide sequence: TGTGCCAGCAGTCCCGCGGAGGGGACTAGCTACCCCGATACGCAGTATTTT. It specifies CASSPAEGTSYPDTQYF.